One T cell receptor beta chain is described in this entry. Looked up from germline, CDR1 is SGHAT and CDR2 is FQDESV (reference sequence). CDR3 size: 14 residues. V gave up 5 bases and J gave up 0 bases, with 11 bases separating them. This specimen comes from a study of blood T cell repertoires in COVID-19. About the research overall: From the United States, Italy and Spain came samples of acute and convalescent COVID-19. PBMCs, B-cell-depleted T cells, or T cells provided the cDNA or gDNA that made up the material.

As originally analysed: Quantification of nucleated cells was approximated via reference gene primer amplification. Only in-frame clones appear in the TCRdb table, and some are missing; sequencing was by immunoSEQ multiplex PCR. Clone size and the V and J calls come from that table; the DNA yielded D and trimming. The sample yields approximately 66,000 clones, around 84% seen once. The chain employs TRBV11-1 and TRBJ2-7; the D gene is possibly TRBD2 (6 bases). Material for sequencing was peripheral blood. The origin of this receptor is a man over 45 with active COVID-19. In DNA form, the CDR3 reads TGTGCCAGCAGCCCGGGAGTGAGCTCCTACGAGCAGTACTTC. Amino acids: CASSPGVSSYEQYF.